The rows below give T cell receptor beta chains drawn from one sample of a study of T cells in localized non-small cell lung cancer. Using immunoSEQ multiplex PCR, the repertoire was profiled, and TCRdb retains in-frame clones only, with some absent. The sample includes about 8,200 clones, roughly 60% seen only once; the top ten take around 8.6%. This specimen was lymph node tissue, taken before any cancer treatment. The receptor source for this set is a male donor at least 60 years old with stage I squamous cell lung carcinoma. The CDR3 runs from the conserved cysteine through the conserved F or W. Each record gives: V gene, J gene, CDR3 protein.

TRBV2,TRBJ2-1,CASSDPDYYNEQFF
TRBV11-3,TRBJ2-1,CASSLASGSGTYNEQFF
TRBV12-5,TRBJ1-2,CASKGDTNYGYTF
TRBV19,TRBJ2-7,CASSSTPGTGYEQYF
TRBV28,TRBJ2-7,CASSLVSNYEQYF
TRBV19,TRBJ2-2,CASTWTGANTGELFF
TRBV6-8,TRBJ2-7,CASSYSNYEQYF
TRBV6-8,TRBJ2-5,CASTGTVKETQYF
TRBV5-1,TRBJ2-5,CASRGLAGGQETQYF
TRBV5-1,TRBJ1-1,CASSFADRDTEAFF
TRBV5-1,TRBJ2-7,CASSLGTSGWVSYEQYF
TRBV28,TRBJ2-5,CASSLGGQGSEETQYF
TRBV19,TRBJ2-1,CASSIQILGTTNVIF
TRBV5-1,TRBJ2-2,CASRSDRVSGELFF
TRBV14,TRBJ2-7,CASSQWRNTAYEQYF
TRBV19,TRBJ1-2,CASKEAMDYGYTF
TRBV9,TRBJ2-3,CASSVDKDTQYF
TRBV5-1,TRBJ2-7,CASSAGAGRLEQYF
TRBV6-8,TRBJ2-1,CASSYPGRGEQFF
TRBV29-1,TRBJ1-1,CSVDRGHHTLTAFF
TRBV19,TRBJ2-1,CASSIELAGQQFF
TRBV18,TRBJ1-1,CASSPHGGEGTEAFF
TRBV6-8,TRBJ2-7,CASRLGAYEQYF
TRBV29-1,TRBJ1-2,CSVGLGRARGISYTF
TRBV28,TRBJ2-4,CASTPSGSRILAKNIQYF
TRBV30,TRBJ1-2,CAWSTVNYGYTF
TRBV11-3,TRBJ2-1,CASSPPLADFVNEQFF
TRBV14,TRBJ2-1,CASSPVVGLAGYNEQFF
TRBV10-3,TRBJ2-5,CASSEEARPWETQYF
TRBV11-3,TRBJ2-5,CASSKTSGGETQYF